The 6 T cell receptor beta chains below were found in one sample sequenced in a study of cytomegalovirus exposure and HLA in healthy donors (TCRdb year 2017). Library generation was performed with the immunoSEQ multiplex PCR assay. For the multiplex PCR, a mixture combining 60 forward primers for TCR Vbeta segments and 13 reverse primers for TCR Jbeta segments was used. TCRdb provides this immuneACCESS table in a form limited to in-frame rearrangements. Some clones are lacking; in checked studies, under half of them reflect an unresolved V gene, and why the rest are absent is not known. For this sample there are about 120,000 clones; nearly 80% appear just once. The ten biggest clones cover roughly 3.5% of the sample. Specimen: PBMCs. These receptors all stem from a woman aged 25-40 years in good health and CMV-seropositive.

This rearrangement joins TRBV7-6 to TRBJ1-1; the match to TRBD1 covers 7 bases. V shed 2 bases and J 5 bases; nucleotides not matched to a gene: 14. The CDR3 runs 17 residues. Germline V gene lookup returns CDR1 SGHVS and CDR2 FNYEAQ. CDR3 sequence: CASSLISGGGARTEAFF. CDR3 nucleotide sequence: TGTGCCAGCAGCTTAATTTCGGGAGGGGGCGCGAGGACTGAAGCTTTCTTT.

The chain carries TRBV5-1 and TRBJ2-5, with TRBD1 matching over 7 bases. Trimming at V came to 5 bases and at J to 1 base, leaving 11 bases not matched to a gene. Germline CDR1 SGHRS, CDR2 YFSETQ. The CDR3 is 16 residues long. In DNA form, the CDR3 reads TGCGCCAGCAGGTCGACGGGACAGACGATCCAAGAGACCCAGTACTTC. This gives the protein CASRSTGQTIQETQYF.

The chain employs TRBV9 and TRBJ1-2; possible D gene TRBD1, 6 bases. Trimming pared 0 bases from V and 4 bases from J, leaving 10 bases between. Germline V gives CDR1 SGDLS, CDR2 YYNGEE. The CDR3 runs 14 residues. The chain's CDR3 is CASSVAPGVYGYTF. CDR3 nucleotide sequence: TGTGCCAGCAGCGTAGCTCCAGGGGTCTATGGCTACACCTTC.

This sequence joins TRBV7-6 and TRBJ1-4; 10 nucleotides agree with TRBD1. CDR1 SGHVS and CDR2 FNYEAQ come from the germline V gene. The CDR3 has 16 residues. The trim removed 5 bases at V and 6 bases at J, leaving 9 bases unmatched. The CDR3 sequence: CASSPRTGGLDEKLFF. Here the CDR3 DNA reads TGTGCCAGCAGCCCCCGGACAGGGGGGTTGGATGAAAAACTGTTTTTT.

This clone was seen a few times. V gene TRBV2 combines with J gene TRBJ1-2; D unresolved. Germline CDR1 reads SNHLY; CDR2 reads FYNNEI. V lost 6 bases and J 10 bases, leaving 12 bases between the germline ends. The CDR3 sequence is 11 residues long. The CDR3: CASRAAGHYTF. The CDR3 nucleotides read TGTGCCAGCAGGGCCGCAGGCCACTACACCTTC.

A word on this clone: A junction boundary mismatches the germline segment, possibly from a read error. This sequence joins TRBV28 and TRBJ2-1; 8 bases align to TRBD1. The CDR3 has 14 residues. The germline CDR1 and CDR2 sequences are MDHEN and SYDVKM. The CDR3 region is CASRPGTGLNGQFF. As DNA, the CDR3 is TGTGCCAGCAGACCAGGGACAGGCCTTAATGGGCAGTTCTTC.